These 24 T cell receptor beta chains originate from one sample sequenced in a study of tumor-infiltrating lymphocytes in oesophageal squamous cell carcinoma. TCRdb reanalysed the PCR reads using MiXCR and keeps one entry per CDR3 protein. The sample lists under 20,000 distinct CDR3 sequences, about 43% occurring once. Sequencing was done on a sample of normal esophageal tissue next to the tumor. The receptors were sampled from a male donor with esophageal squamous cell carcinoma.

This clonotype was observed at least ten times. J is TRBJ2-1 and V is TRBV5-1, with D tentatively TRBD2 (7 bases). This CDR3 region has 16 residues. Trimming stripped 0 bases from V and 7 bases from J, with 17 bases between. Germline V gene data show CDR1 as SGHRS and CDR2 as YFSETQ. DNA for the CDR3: TGCGCCAGCAGCTTGGTTGGGGGGGGCACACTAAATGAGCAGTTCTTC. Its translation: CASSLVGGGTLNEQFF.

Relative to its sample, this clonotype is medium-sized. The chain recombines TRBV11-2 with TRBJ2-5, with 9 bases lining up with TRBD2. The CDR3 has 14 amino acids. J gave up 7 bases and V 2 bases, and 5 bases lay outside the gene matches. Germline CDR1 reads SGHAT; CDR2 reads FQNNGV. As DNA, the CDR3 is TGTGCCAGCAGCTTATCCCCAGCGGGAGGGACCCAGTACTTC. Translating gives CASSLSPAGGTQYF.

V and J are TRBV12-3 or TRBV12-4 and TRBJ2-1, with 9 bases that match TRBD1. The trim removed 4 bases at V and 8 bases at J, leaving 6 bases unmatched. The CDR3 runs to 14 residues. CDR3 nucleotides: TGTGCCAGCAGTTATAGACAGGGGGGTGATGAGCAGTTCTTC. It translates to CASSYRQGGDEQFF.

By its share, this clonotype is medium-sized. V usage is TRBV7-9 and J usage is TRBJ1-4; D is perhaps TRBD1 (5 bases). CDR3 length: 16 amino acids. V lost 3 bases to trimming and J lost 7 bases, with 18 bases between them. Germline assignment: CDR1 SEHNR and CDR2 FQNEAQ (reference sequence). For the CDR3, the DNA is TGTGCCAGCAGCTTCGGTTTGCAGGGTTGGGGTGAAAAACTGTTTTTT. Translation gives CASSFGLQGWGEKLFF.

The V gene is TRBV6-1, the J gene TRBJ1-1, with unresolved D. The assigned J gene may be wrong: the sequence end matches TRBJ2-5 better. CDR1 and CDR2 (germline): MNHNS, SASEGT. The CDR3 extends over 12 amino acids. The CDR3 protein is CASTQAQETQYF. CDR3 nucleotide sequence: TGTGCCAGCACCCAGGCGCAAGAGACCCAGTACTTC.

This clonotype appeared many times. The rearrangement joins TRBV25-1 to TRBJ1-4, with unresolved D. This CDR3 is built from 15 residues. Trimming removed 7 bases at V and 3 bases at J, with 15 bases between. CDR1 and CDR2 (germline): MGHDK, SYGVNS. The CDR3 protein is CASTTSIPANEKLFF. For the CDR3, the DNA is TGTGCCAGCACCACGTCAATCCCAGCTAATGAAAAACTGTTTTTT.

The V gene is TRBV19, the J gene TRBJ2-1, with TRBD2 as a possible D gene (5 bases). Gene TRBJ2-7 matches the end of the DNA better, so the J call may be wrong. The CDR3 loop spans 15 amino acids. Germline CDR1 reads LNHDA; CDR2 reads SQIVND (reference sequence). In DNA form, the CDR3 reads TGTGCCAGAAAAAACTGGGTAGCGTCGCCCTACGAGCAGTACTTC. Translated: CARKNWVASPYEQYF.

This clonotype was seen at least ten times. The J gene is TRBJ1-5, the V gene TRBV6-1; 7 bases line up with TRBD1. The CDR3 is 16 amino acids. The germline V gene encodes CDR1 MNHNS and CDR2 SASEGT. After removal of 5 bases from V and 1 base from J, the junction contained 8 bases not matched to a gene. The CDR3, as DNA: TGTGCCAGCAGTTTGACAGGGCCAAACAGCAATCAGCCCCAGCATTTT. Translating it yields CASSLTGPNSNQPQHF.

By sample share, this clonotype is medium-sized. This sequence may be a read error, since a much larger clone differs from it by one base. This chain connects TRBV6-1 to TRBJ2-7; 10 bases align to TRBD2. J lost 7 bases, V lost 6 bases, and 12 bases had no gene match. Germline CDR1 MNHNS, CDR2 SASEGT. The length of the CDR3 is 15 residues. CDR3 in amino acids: CASRRSSGSFSEQYF. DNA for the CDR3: TGTGCCAGCAGACGGTCTAGCGGGAGTTTCAGTGAGCAGTACTTC.

CDR3 in amino acids: CASSLMTGTGSYEQYF. The CDR3, as DNA: TGTGCCAGCAGTCTGATGACCGGGACAGGATCCTACGAGCAGTACTTC. V and J are TRBV6-1 and TRBJ2-4, with 8 bases aligning to TRBD1. Matching the DNA end better, TRBJ2-7 makes the J call doubtful. The germline CDR1 and CDR2 sequences are MNHNS and SASEGT. This CDR3 has 16 residues.

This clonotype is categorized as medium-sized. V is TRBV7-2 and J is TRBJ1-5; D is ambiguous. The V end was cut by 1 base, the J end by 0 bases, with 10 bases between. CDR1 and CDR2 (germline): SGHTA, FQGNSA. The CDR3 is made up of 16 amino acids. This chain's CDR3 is CASSLVSWYSNQPQHF. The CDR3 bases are TGTGCCAGCAGCTTAGTTAGCTGGTATAGCAATCAGCCCCAGCATTTT.

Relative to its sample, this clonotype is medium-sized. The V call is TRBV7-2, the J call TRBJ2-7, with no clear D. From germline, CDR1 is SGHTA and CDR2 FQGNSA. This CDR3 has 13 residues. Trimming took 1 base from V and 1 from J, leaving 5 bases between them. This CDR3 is CASSLELSYEQYF. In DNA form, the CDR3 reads TGTGCCAGCAGCTTAGAGTTATCCTACGAGCAGTACTTC.

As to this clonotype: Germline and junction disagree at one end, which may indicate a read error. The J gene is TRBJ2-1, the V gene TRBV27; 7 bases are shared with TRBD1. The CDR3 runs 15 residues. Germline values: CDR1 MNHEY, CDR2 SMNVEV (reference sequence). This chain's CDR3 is CASSFTGVGTGELYF. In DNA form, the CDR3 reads TGTGCCAGCAGTTTTACAGGGGTTGGGACCGGGGAGCTGTATTTT.

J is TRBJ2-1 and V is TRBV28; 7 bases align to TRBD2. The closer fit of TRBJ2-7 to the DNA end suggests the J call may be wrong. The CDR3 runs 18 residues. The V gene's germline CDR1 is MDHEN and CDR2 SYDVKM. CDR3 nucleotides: TGTGCCAGCAGTCCTCCCCTTCCGAGGAGCGGGAAGCTCTACGAGCAGTACTTC. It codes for CASSPPLPRSGKLYEQYF.

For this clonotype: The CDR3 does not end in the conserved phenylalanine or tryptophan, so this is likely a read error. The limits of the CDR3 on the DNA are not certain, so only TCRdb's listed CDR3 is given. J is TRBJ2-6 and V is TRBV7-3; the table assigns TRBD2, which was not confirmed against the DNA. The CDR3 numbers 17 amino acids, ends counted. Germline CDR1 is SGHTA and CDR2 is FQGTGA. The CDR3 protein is CASSSTTGLAGVMFFGA.

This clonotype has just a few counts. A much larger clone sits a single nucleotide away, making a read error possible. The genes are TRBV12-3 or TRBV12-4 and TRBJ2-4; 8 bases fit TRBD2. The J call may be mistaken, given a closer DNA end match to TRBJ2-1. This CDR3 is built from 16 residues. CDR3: CASRQSTSGSRSEQFF. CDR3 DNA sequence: TGTGCCAGCAGACAATCAACGAGCGGGAGCCGTAGCGAGCAGTTCTTC.

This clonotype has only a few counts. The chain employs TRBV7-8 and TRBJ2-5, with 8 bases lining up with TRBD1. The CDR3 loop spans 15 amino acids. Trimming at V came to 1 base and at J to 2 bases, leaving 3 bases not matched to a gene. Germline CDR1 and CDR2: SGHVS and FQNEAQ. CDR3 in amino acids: CASSLEGTGQETQYF. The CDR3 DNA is TGTGCCAGCAGCTTAGAAGGGACAGGACAAGAGACCCAGTACTTC.

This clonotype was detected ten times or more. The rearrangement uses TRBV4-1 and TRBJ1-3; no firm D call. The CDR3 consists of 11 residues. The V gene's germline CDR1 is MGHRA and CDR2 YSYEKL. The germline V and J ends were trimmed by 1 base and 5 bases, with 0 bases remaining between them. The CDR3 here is CASSQGNTIYF. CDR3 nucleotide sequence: TGCGCCAGCAGCCAAGGAAACACCATATATTTT.

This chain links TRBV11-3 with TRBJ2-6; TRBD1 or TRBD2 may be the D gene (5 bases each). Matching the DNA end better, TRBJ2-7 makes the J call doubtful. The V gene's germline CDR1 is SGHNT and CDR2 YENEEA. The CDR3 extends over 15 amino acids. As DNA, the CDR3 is TGTGCCAGCAGCCCTTCCGGGACGGACCCCTACGAGCAGTACTTC. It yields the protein CASSPSGTDPYEQYF.

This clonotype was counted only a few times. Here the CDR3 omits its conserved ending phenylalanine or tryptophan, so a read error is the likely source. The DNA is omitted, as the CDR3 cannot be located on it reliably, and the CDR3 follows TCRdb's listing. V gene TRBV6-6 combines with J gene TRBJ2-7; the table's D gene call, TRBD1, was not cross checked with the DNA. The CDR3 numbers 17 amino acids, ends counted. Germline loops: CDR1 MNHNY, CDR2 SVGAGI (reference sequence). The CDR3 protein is CASSYSRTGATGYTFGS.

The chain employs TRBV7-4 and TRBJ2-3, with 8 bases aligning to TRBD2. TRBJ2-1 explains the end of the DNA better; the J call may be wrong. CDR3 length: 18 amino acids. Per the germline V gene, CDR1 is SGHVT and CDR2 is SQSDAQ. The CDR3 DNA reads TGTGCCAGCAGCCGCCTCCCAACACTAGCGGAAGACGGCCAGGAGCAGTTCTTC. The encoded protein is CASSRLPTLAEDGQEQFF.

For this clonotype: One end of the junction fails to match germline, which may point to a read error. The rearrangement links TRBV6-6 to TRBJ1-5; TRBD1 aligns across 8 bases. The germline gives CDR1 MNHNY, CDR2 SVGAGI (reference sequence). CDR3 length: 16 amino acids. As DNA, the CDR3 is TGTGCCAGCAGCGACGACAGGGGAAGGGGCAATCAGCCCCGGCATTTT. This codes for CASSDDRGRGNQPRHF.

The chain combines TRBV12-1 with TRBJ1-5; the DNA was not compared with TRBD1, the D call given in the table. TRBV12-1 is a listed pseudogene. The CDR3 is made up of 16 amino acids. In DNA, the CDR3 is TGTGCCAGCAGCTCAGCAGGGTTGTATAGCAATCAGCCCCAGCATTTT. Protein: CASSSAGLYSNQPQHF.

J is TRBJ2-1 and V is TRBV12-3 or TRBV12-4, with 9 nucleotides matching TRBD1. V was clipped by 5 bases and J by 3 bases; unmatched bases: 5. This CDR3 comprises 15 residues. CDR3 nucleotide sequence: TGTGCCAGCAGTATTGGACAGGGGCACTACAATGAGCAGTTCTTC. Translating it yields CASSIGQGHYNEQFF.